This T cell receptor (beta chain) was retrieved from a study of metastatic and nonmetastatic thyroid tumors (dated by TCRdb to the early 2020s). For the study in its entirety: Repertoires from peripheral blood and from tumor or nodule tissue samples of malignant and benign thyroid patients were compared. Overall results and qualifications from the work: In both blood and tumor samples, TCR beta diversity was reported to be significantly higher in malignant tumors than in benign nodules.

Library preparation was by PCR. Sequencing was performed on an Illumina HiSeq 4000. High-throughput sequencing was used to profile the CDR3 region of the TCR beta-chain in every patient. As for the original processing: A classifier to discriminate distant-metastatic papillary thyroid cancer patients was built from CDR3 differences across clinicopathological groups. To measure repertoire diversity the researchers used the Shannon index, while the Morisita-Horn index served to gauge how similar the tumor and blood repertoires were. TCRdb reworked the public reads: Q25 trimming with fastp, MiXCR clone assembly, productive beta chains retained. For this entry, the V and J calls and clone size follow TCRdb and not the study's own pipeline. For this sample the table gives under 35,000 clones, of which about 21% were detected only once. The ten largest make up roughly 22% of the sample. The CDR3 runs 14 residues from the cysteine to the phenylalanine. The read is trimmed to its CDR3 DNA, 42 bases read in frame from base 1. The germline V gene (reference sequence) sets CDR1 to LNHDA and CDR2 to SQIVND.

Before undergoing thyroid surgery, none of the patients had been given any kind of treatment. Using T-cell receptor beta sequencing, the researchers looked back retrospectively at clinical samples from patients, gathered between the early 2010s and the late 2010s. There are a few counts of this clone. No antigen is known for it. An end of the junction does not agree with germline; a read error may underlie this. The sequence was obtained from a female donor with papillary thyroid cancer or a benign thyroid nodule (not recorded which). Some clones in this sample may be carry-over from other donors' samples. The sequenced sample consisted of blood. The chain links TRBV19 with TRBJ2-1; the D call is possibly TRBD1 or TRBD2, each sharing 6 bases. The DNA sequence is TGTGCCAGTAGTATGGGGGGCTCCTACAATGATCAGTTCTTC. This gives the protein CASSMGGSYNDQFF.